The clone carrying this T cell receptor (beta chain) was seen ten or more times. Its specificity is unknown. The entry originates in a study of neurological immune-mediated disorders. Notes on the study in general: Multiple sclerosis was found to have the least TCR clonal expansion, below healthy controls, and HTLV-1-associated myelopathy the most. No CDR3 amino acid sequences were shared by expanded clones across subjects, suggesting private repertoires in all groups.

Via MiXCR, TCRdb re-called the 5' RACE reads, giving one row per CDR3 protein. The sample has fewer than 85,000 distinct CDR3 sequences; over 15% are singletons. Germline CDR1 DFQATT, CDR2 SNEGSKA (reference sequence). The CDR3 has 18 residues. V was pared by 7 bases and J by 2 bases, with 17 bases of the junction left unmatched. This sequence was found in a woman aged 40 to 55 in good health. The sample comprised PBMCs. The chain links TRBV20-1 to TRBJ2-5, with 12 nucleotides matching TRBD2. The CDR3 is CSVYEWLAGGREQETQYF. CDR3 DNA: TGCAGTGTTTACGAGTGGCTAGCGGGGGGGCGTGAGCAAGAGACCCAGTACTTC.